This T cell receptor (beta chain) was identified in a study of blood T cell repertoires in COVID-19. The germline V gene has CDR1 SGHRS and CDR2 YFSETQ. This CDR3 spans 15 amino acids. V shed 0 bases, J shed 9 bases, and the junction held 5 bases outside the gene matches. Method: immunoSEQ multiplex PCR; TCRdb's copy keeps in-frame clones and lacks some. The table shows some 330,000 clones, with 80% to 90% occurring only once. The sequence was obtained from a man between 35 and 55 years old in a cohort exposed to, infected with or recovered from COVID-19 (not recorded which). Sequencing used PBMCs or T cells enriched from blood (not recorded which). The gene calls are TRBV5-1 and TRBJ2-1; 11 positions agree with TRBD2. This CDR3 reads CASSLGTSGQGEQFF. CDR3 nucleotides: TGCGCCAGCAGCTTGGGGACTAGCGGGCAGGGTGAGCAGTTCTTC.